This TCR beta chain was sequenced for a study of human T cells and chemical hapten exposure. The overall study: While the approximately 23-week study was under way, patients received diphenylcyclopropenone on the scalp every week. On the upper back, patch tests were applied with 0.01% DPC and read at 6 days. Largely, small differences in pooled library volume made per-sample TCR yields vary.

Time point meaning: patch test 2, 6 weeks after DPC sensitization. This sample's treatment: therapeutic diphenylcyclopropenone sensitization with weekly scalp DPC. TCRdb called the RACE reads again in MiXCR, with one record for every CDR3 protein. The sample includes some 42,000 distinct CDR3 sequences, around 8.9% of them seen just once. This clonotype occurred many times. Trimming removed 2 bases at V and 7 bases at J, with 8 bases between. CDR3 length: 11 amino acids. CDR1 and CDR2 from the germline V gene are DFQATT and SNEGSKA (reference sequence). This chain connects TRBV20-1 to TRBJ1-1, with D uncertain. This receptor was obtained from a woman in her 40s with alopecia areata. Some clones in this sample may be carry-over from other donors' samples. This sample comprised whole blood, obtained in connection with sensitization to the hapten diphenylcyclopropenone (DPC). The CDR3 loop reads CSARYYGEAFF. In DNA, the CDR3 is TGCAGTGCTAGATACTATGGTGAAGCTTTCTTT.